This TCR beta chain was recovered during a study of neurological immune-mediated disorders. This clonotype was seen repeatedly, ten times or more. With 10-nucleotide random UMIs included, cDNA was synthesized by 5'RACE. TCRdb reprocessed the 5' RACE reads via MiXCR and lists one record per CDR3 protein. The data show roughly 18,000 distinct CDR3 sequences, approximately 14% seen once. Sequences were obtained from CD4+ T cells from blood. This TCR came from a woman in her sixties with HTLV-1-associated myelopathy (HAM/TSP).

CDR3 residues: CSVDVEGSDGYTF. The CDR3 coding sequence is TGCAGCGTTGATGTTGAGGGGAGCGATGGCTACACCTTC. V usage is TRBV29-1 and J usage is TRBJ1-2; a weak D match, TRBD1 (5 bases). Between the trimmed V and J ends, which lost 3 bases and 6 bases, there was a span of 14 bases. Germline CDR1 is SQVTM and CDR2 is ANQGSEA. The CDR3 is 13 amino acids.